This is a list of T cell receptor beta chains from one sample in a study of T cell responses to AZD1222 COVID-19 vaccine. The table came from immunoSEQ multiplex PCR; TCRdb's copy has only in-frame clones and leaves some out. The sample holds more than 140,000 clones, about 87% seen once. The specimen comprised peripheral blood, sampled on day 0 of MenACWY control vaccination. Receptors were obtained from an adult in good health. Each CDR3 is given with its conserved first and last residue. D genes are given only for firm matches. Rows give clone size only sometimes, using once, few, many, or a class for an expanded clone.

>TRBV7-2|-|TRBJ2-7|13|-
CASSLGFGYEQYF
TGTGCCAGCAGCTTAGGGTTCGGCTACGAGCAGTACTTC
>TRBV7-9|-|TRBJ2-2|15|-
CASSSRDGNTGELFF
TGTGCCAGCAGCTCCCGGGACGGGAACACCGGGGAGCTGTTTTTT
>TRBV5-4|few|TRBJ1-3|15|-
CASSLAGGNGNTIYF
TGTGCCAGCAGCTTGGCGGGGGGCAACGGAAACACCATATATTTT
>TRBV5-5|-|TRBJ1-2|14|TRBD1
CASRQGQGTNGYTF
TGTGCCAGCAGACAGGGACAGGGCACAAATGGCTACACCTTC
>TRBV11-3|-|TRBJ2-3|11|-
CASSSTDTQYF
TGTGCCAGCAGCTCCACAGATACGCAGTATTTT
>TRBV5-5|-|TRBJ2-1|15|TRBD2
CASSPDRRLAGALFF
TGTGCCAGCAGCCCGGACAGGCGACTAGCGGGAGCTCTGTTCTTC
>TRBV4-3|-|TRBJ1-2|17|-
CASSQDRWGATLYGYTF
TGCGCCAGCAGCCAAGATCGGTGGGGGGCCACCCTCTATGGCTACACCTTC
>TRBV4-3|-|TRBJ1-2|18|-
CASSQSTDSTIPNYGYTF
TGCGCCAGCAGCCAATCTACGGACAGTACAATACCTAACTATGGCTACACCTTC
>TRBV7-9|-|TRBJ2-7|15|TRBD1
CASSVSGQRSYEQYF
TGTGCCAGCAGCGTGTCGGGACAGCGCTCCTACGAGCAGTACTTC
>TRBV4-3|-|TRBJ1-2|15|-
CASSQDWKGGYGYTF
TGCGCCAGCAGCCAAGATTGGAAAGGAGGCTATGGCTACACCTTC
>TRBV4-1|-|TRBJ1-1|13|TRBD1
CASEGQGASEAFF
TGCGCCAGCGAGGGACAGGGGGCCTCTGAAGCTTTCTTT
>TRBV20-1|-|TRBJ1-2|13|TRBD1
CSASGSTGDGYTF
TGCAGTGCTAGTGGTTCGACAGGGGATGGCTACACCTTC
>TRBV5-1|-|TRBJ1-2|11|-
CASSFASGYTF
TGCGCCAGCAGCTTCGCCAGCGGCTACACCTTC
>TRBV3-1/TRBV3-2|-|TRBJ2-1|18|TRBD2
CASSQDSRLAGVGNEQFF
TGTGCCAGCAGCCAAGATTCGAGACTAGCGGGAGTTGGCAATGAGCAGTTCTTC
>TRBV10-3|-|TRBJ2-7|19|TRBD2
CAISGRTTSGRASSYEQYF
TGTGCCATCAGTGGTCGAACCACTAGCGGGAGGGCCTCATCCTACGAGCAGTACTTC
>TRBV12-3/TRBV12-4|-|TRBJ1-1|13|TRBD1
CAIRGQVNTEAFF
TGTGCCATCCGAGGACAGGTCAACACTGAAGCTTTCTTT
>TRBV28|-|TRBJ1-2|13|-
CASSRGGGGGYTF
TGTGCCAGCAGCCGCGGAGGGGGAGGTGGCTACACCTTC
>TRBV11-3|-|TRBJ1-1|14|-
CASSHEQGNTEAFF
TGTGCCAGCAGCCATGAACAGGGGAACACTGAAGCTTTCTTT
>TRBV10-3|-|TRBJ2-3|15|-
CAIRKGQTRTDTQYF
TGTGCCATCAGGAAAGGACAGACTCGCACAGATACGCAGTATTTT
>TRBV19|-|TRBJ2-7|15|-
CASSTDGLARGEQYF
TGTGCCAGTAGTACAGACGGACTAGCCAGGGGGGAGCAGTACTTC
>TRBV20-1|-|TRBJ1-5|14|-
CSASSPDRTQPQHF
TGCAGTGCTAGTAGCCCCGACAGGACGCAGCCCCAGCATTTT
>TRBV2|-|TRBJ1-4|12|TRBD1
CASRTGNEKLFF
TGTGCCAGCCGGACAGGGAATGAAAAACTGTTTTTT